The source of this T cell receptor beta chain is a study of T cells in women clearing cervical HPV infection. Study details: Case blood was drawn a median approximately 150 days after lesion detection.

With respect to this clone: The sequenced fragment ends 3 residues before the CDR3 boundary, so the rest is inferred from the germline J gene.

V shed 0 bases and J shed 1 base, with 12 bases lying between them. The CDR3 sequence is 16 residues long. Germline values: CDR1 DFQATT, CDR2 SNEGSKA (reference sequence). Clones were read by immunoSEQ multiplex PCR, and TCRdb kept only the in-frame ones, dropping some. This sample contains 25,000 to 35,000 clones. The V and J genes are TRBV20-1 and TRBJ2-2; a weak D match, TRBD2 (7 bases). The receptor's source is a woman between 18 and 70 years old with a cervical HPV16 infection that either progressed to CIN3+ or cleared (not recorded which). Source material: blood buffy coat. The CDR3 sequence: CSARDPRGLNTGELFF. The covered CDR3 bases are TGCAGTGCTAGAGATCCGCGGGGGCTGAACACCGGGGAG.